This TCR beta chain appears in the sequencing data of a study of blood T cell repertoires in COVID-19. V lost 1 base, J lost 6 bases, and 7 bases stayed unmatched. Germline lookup yields CDR1 SGHAT and CDR2 FQDESV (reference sequence). CDR3 length: 16 amino acids. Clones were read by immunoSEQ multiplex PCR, and TCRdb kept only the in-frame ones, dropping some. This table has 95,000 to 150,000 clones, about 82% appearing once. The sequence was obtained from a human donor in a cohort sampled during active COVID-19. The sequenced sample was peripheral blood. V and J are TRBV11-1 and TRBJ2-1, with 9 bases identical to TRBD1. The CDR3 loop is CASSLGPGQGSNEQFF. DNA of the CDR3: TGTGCCAGCAGCTTAGGGCCGGGACAGGGAAGCAATGAGCAGTTCTTC.